Here is one T cell receptor (beta chain) with its context. The antigen remains unidentified. Prepared TCR beta cDNA libraries contained unique molecular identifiers. The yield from about 1 to 10 million T cells was roughly 500,000 cDNA molecules in total. TCRdb reprocessed the PCR reads via MiXCR and lists one record per CDR3 protein. The sample contains approximately 630,000 distinct CDR3 sequences, approximately 59% of which appear only once. This record comes from a study of post-analysis software for immune sequencing data. Background on the study: As for disease course, relapsing-remitting, secondary progressive and progressive-relapsing multiple sclerosis were all included. Regarding the study as a whole: A significant reduction in normalized Chao1 diversity was observed in multiple sclerosis patients versus controls. Included in a set of about 5 TRBV segments more frequent in patients than controls were TRBV5-6, TRBV5-1 and TRBV20-1. Analysis by F measure revealed that same-batch samples clustered strongly together.

V was clipped by 5 bases and J by 1 base; unmatched bases: 8. CDR1 is MNHNS, CDR2 SASEGT, per germline. CDR3 length: 17 amino acids. Sequenced material: blood. The J gene is TRBJ2-5, the V gene TRBV6-1, with TRBD2 matching 12 bases. The clonotype originates from a girl aged 2-9 years with multiple sclerosis. CDR3 protein: CASSRGLAGNSQETQYF. In DNA form, the CDR3 reads TGTGCCAGCAGTCGCGGACTAGCGGGAAACAGCCAAGAGACCCAGTACTTC.